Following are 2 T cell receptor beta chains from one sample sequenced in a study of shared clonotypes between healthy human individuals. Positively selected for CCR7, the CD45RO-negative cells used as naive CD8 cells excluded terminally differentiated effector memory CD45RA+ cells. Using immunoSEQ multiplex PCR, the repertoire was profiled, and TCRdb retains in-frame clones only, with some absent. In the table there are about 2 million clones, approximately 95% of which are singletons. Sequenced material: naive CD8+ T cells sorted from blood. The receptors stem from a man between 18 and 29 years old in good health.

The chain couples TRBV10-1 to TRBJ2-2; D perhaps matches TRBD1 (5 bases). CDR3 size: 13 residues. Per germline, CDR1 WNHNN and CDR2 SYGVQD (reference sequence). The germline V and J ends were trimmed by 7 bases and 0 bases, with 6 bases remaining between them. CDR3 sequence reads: CASKGPNTGELFF. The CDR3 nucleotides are TGCGCCAGCAAGGGGCCGAACACCGGGGAGCTGTTTTTT.

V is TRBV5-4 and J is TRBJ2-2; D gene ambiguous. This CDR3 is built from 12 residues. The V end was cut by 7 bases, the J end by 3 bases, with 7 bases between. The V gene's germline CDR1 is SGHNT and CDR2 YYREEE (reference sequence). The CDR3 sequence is CASGGDTGELFF. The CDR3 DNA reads TGTGCCAGCGGCGGAGACACCGGGGAGCTGTTTTTT. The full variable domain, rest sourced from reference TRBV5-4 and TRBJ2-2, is ETGVTQSPTHLIKTRGQQVTLRCSSQSGHNTVSWYQQALGQGPQFIFQYYREEENGRGNFPPRFSGLQFPNYSSELNVNALELDDSALYLCASGGDTGELFFGEGSRLTVL.